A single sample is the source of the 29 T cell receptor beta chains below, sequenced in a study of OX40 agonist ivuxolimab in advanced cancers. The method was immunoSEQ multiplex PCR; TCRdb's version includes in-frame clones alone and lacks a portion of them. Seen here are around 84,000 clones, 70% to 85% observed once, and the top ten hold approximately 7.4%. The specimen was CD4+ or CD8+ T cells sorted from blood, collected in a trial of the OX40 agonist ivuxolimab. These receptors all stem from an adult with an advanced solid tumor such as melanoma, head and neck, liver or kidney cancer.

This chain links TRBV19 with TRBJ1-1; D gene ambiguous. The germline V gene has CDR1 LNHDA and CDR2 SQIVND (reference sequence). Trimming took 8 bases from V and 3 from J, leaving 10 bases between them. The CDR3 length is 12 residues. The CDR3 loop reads CASRNGYTEAFF. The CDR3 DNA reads TGTGCCAGTCGGAACGGCTACACTGAAGCTTTCTTT.

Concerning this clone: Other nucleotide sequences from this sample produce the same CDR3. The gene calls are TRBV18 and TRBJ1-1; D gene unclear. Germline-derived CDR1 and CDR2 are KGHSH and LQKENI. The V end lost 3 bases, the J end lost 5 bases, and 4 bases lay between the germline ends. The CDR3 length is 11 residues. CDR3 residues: CASSPGTEAFF. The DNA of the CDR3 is TGTGCCAGCTCACCCGGGACTGAAGCTTTCTTT.

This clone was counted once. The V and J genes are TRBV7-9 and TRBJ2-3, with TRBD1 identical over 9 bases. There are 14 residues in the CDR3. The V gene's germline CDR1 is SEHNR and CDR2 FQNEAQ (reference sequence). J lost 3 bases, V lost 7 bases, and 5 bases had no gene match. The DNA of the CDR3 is TGTGCCAGCACCGGGACAGGGAAGACAGATACGCAGTATTTT. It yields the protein CASTGTGKTDTQYF.

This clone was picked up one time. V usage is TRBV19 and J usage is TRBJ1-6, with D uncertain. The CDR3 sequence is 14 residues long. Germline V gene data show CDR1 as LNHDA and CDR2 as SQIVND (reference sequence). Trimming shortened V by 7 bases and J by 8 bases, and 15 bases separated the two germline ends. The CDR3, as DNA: TGTGCCAGTATGGGTGCGGGTCTCGATTCACCCCTCCACTTT. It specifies CASMGAGLDSPLHF.

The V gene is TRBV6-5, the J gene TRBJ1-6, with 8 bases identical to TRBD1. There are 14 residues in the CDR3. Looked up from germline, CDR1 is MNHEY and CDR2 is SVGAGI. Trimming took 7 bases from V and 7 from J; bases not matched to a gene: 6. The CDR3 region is CASNRQGRNSPLHF. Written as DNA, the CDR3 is TGTGCCAGCAATCGACAGGGGAGGAATTCACCCCTCCACTTT.

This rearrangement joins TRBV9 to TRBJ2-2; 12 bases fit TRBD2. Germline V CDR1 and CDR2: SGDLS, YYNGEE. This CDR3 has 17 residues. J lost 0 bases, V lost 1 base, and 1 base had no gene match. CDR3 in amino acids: CASSVRTSGANTGELFF. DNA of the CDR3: TGTGCCAGCAGCGTAAGGACTAGCGGGGCGAACACCGGGGAGCTGTTTTTT.

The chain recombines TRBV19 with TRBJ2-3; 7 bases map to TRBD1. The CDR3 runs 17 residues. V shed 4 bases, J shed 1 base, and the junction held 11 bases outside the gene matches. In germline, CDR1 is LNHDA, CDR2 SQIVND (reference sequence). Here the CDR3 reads CASSRSKGGAGTDTQYF. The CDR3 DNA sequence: TGTGCCAGTAGTAGGTCCAAAGGGGGCGCGGGCACAGATACGCAGTATTTT. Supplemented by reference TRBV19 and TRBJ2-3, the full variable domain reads DGGITQSPKYLFRKEGQNVTLSCEQNLNHDAMYWYRQDPGQGLRLIYYSQIVNDFQKGDIAEGYSVSREKKESFPLTVTSAQKNPTAFYLCASSRSKGGAGTDTQYFGPGTRLTVL.

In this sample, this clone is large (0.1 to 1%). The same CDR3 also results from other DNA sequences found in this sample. The CDR3 spells CASSNRGGNQPQHF. DNA for the CDR3: TGTGCCAGTAGTAACAGGGGGGGCAATCAGCCCCAGCATTTT. The chain employs TRBV19 and TRBJ1-5; 8 bases fit TRBD1. This CDR3 region has 14 residues. The J segment lost 2 bases and the V segment lost 4 bases, leaving 1 base of the junction unmatched. The germline V gene encodes CDR1 LNHDA and CDR2 SQIVND (reference sequence).

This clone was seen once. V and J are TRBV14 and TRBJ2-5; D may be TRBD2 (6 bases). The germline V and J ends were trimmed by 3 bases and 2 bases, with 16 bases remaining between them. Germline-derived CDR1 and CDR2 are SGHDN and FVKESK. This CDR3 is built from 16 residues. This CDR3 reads CASSQVGGSGQETQYF. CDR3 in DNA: TGTGCCAGCAGCCAGGTCGGGGGATCCGGTCAAGAGACCCAGTACTTC.

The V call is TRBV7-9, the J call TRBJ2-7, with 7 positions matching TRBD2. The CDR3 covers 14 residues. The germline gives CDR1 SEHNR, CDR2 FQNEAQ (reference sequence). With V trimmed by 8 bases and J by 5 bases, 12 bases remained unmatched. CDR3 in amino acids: CASGYGRPGNEQYF. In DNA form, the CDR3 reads TGTGCCAGCGGTTACGGGAGGCCAGGGAACGAGCAGTACTTC.

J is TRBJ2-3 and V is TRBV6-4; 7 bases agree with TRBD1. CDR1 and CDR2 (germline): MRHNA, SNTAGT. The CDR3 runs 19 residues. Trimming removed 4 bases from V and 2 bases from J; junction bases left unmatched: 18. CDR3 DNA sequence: TGTGCCAGCAGTGCCCCCGGGCCGATTAACAGGGGTCACACAGATACGCAGTATTTT. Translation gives CASSAPGPINRGHTDTQYF.

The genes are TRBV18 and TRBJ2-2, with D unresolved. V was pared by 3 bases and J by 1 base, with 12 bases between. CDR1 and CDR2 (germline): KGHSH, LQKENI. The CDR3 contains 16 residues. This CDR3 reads CASSPGGIQNTGELFF. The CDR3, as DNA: TGTGCCAGCTCACCTGGTGGAATCCAGAACACCGGGGAGCTGTTTTTT.

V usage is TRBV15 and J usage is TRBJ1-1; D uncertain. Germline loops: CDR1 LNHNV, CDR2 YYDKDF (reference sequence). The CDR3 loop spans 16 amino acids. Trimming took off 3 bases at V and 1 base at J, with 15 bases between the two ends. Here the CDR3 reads CATSRGSSTTNTEAFF. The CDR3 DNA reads TGTGCCACCAGCAGGGGATCTTCGACCACGAACACTGAAGCTTTCTTT.

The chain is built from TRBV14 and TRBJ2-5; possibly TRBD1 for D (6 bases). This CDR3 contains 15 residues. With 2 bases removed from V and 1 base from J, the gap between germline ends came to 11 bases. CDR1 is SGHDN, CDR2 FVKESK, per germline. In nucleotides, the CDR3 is TGTGCCAGCAGCCAACCCGGGACACTCCAAGAGACCCAGTACTTC. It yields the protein CASSQPGTLQETQYF. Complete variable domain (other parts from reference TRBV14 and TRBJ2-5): EAGVTQFPSHSVIEKGQTVTLRCDPISGHDNLYWYRRVMGKEIKFLLHFVKESKQDESGMPNNRFLAERTGGTYSTLKVQPAELEDSGVYFCASSQPGTLQETQYFGPGTRLLVL.

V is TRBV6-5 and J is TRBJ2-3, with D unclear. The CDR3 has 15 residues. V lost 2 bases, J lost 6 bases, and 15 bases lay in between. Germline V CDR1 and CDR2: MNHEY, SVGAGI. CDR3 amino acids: CASSYDYLGTDTQYF. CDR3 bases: TGTGCCAGCAGTTACGATTATTTGGGAACGGATACGCAGTATTTT.

The CDR3 sequence is CASSIDWSASETQYF. CDR3 DNA: TGTGCCAGTAGTATAGATTGGTCAGCGAGCGAGACCCAGTACTTC. The chain has TRBV19 and TRBJ2-5; no firm D call. This CDR3 has 15 amino acids. Looked up from germline, CDR1 is LNHDA and CDR2 is SQIVND (reference sequence). V shed 0 bases and J shed 5 bases, with 13 bases lying between them.

The CDR3 spells CASSETNPPQGARGYTF. The CDR3 DNA follows: TGTGCCAGCAGCGAGACGAACCCACCACAGGGGGCTAGGGGCTACACCTTC. The chain joins TRBV11-2 to TRBJ1-2; 9 positions agree with TRBD1. With V trimmed by 5 bases and J by 8 bases, 18 bases remained unmatched. Germline V gene data show CDR1 as SGHAT and CDR2 as FQNNGV. This CDR3 region has 17 residues.

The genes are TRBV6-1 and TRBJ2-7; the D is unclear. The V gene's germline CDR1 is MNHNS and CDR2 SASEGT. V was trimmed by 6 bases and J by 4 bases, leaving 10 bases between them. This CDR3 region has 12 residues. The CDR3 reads CASSRSFYEQYF. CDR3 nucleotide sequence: TGTGCCAGCAGCCGGTCCTTTTACGAGCAGTACTTC.

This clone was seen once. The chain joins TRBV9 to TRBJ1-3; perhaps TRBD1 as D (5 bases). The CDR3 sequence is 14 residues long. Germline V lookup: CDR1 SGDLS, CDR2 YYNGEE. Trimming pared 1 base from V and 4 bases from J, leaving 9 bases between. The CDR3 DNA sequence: TGTGCCAGCAGCGTAAGGGACGGAGGAAACACCATATATTTT. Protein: CASSVRDGGNTIYF.

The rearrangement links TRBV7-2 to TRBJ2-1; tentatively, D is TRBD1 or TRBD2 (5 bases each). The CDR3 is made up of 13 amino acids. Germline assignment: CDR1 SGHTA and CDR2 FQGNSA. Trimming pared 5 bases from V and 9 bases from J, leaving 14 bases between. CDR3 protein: CASSGDGAGEQFF. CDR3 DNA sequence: TGTGCCAGCAGCGGAGACGGGGCCGGTGAGCAGTTCTTC.

Here the CDR3 reads CASSLNPVPGSGANVLTF. The CDR3 DNA follows: TGTGCCAGCAGCTTAAATCCAGTGCCCGGAAGTGGGGCCAACGTCCTGACTTTC. The rearrangement links TRBV7-2 to TRBJ2-6; D gene uncertain. The CDR3 has 18 residues. Trimming pared 2 bases from V and 3 bases from J, leaving 17 bases between. The V gene's germline CDR1 is SGHTA and CDR2 FQGNSA.

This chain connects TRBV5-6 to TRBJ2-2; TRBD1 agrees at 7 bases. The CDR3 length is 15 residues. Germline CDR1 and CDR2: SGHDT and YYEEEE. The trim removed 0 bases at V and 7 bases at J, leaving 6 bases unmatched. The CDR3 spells CASSLVDRSSGELFF. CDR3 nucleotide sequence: TGTGCCAGCAGCTTGGTGGACAGGAGTAGCGGGGAGCTGTTTTTT.

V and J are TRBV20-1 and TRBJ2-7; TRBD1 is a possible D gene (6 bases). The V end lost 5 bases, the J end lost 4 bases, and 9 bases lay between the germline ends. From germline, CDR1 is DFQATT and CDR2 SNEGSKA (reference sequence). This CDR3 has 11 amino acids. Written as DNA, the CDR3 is TGCAGTGCTCAACAGGGATACGAGCAGTACTTC. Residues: CSAQQGYEQYF.

CDR3 loop: CASSYSVLAGYNEQFF. Here the CDR3 DNA reads TGTGCCAGCAGTTACTCGGTACTAGCGGGTTACAATGAGCAGTTCTTC. The gene calls are TRBV6-5 and TRBJ2-1; 9 nucleotides agree with TRBD2. The germline V gene encodes CDR1 MNHEY and CDR2 SVGAGI. The CDR3 has 16 amino acids. V gave up 0 bases and J gave up 4 bases; unmatched junction bases: 4.

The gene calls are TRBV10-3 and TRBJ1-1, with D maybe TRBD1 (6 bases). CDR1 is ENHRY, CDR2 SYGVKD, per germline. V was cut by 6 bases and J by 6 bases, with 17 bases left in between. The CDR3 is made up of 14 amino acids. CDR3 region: CAIRARQGSAEAFF. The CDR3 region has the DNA TGTGCCATCAGGGCACGTCAGGGGAGCGCTGAAGCTTTCTTT.

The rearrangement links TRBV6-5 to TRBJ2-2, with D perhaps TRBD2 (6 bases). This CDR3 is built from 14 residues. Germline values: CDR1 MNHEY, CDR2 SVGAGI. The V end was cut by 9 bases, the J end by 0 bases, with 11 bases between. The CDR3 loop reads CASGGAANTGELFF. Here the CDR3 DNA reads TGTGCCAGTGGAGGGGCCGCGAACACCGGGGAGCTGTTTTTT.

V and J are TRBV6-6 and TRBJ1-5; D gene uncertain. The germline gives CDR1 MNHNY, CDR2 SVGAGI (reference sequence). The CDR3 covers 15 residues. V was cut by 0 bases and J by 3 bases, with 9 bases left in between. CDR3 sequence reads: CASSYSSPDNQPQHF. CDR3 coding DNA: TGTGCCAGCAGTTACTCGAGCCCGGACAATCAGCCCCAGCATTTT.

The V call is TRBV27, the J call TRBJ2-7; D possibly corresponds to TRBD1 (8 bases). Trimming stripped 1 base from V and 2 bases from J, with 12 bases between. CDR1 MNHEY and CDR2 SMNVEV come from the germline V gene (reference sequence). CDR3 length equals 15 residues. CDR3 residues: CASSLWTGRAYEQYF. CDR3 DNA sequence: TGTGCCAGCAGTTTATGGACAGGGAGGGCCTACGAGCAGTACTTC.

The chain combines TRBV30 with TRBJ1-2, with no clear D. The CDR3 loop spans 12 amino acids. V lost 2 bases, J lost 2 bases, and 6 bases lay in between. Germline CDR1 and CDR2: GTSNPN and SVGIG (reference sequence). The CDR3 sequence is CAWSRTNYGYTF. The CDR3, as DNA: TGTGCCTGGAGTAGGACCAACTATGGCTACACCTTC.